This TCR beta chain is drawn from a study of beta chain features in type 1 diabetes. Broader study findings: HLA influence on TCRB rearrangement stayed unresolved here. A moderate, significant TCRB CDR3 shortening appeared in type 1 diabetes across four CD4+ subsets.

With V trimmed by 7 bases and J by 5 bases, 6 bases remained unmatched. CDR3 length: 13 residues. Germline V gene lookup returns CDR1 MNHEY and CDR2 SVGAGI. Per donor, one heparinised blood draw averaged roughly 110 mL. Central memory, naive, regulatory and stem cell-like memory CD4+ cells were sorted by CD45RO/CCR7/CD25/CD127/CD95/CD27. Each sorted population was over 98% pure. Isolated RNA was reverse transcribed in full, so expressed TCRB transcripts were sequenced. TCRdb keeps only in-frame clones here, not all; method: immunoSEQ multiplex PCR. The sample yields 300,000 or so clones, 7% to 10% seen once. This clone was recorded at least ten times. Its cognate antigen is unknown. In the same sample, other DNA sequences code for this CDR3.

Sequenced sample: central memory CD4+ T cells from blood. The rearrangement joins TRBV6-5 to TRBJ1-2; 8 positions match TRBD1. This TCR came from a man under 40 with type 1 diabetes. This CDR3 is CASKGDRLYGYTF. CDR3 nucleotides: TGTGCCAGCAAGGGGGACAGGTTATATGGCTACACCTTC.